The 18 T cell receptor beta chains presented below share a single source sample, sequenced in a study of blood T cell repertoires in COVID-19. The repertoire was sequenced with immunoSEQ multiplex PCR; TCRdb's copy has only in-frame clones and lacks some. Here the sample spans about 280,000 clones, around 90% being singletons. Sequencing was performed on peripheral blood. Every receptor here comes from a man aged 45-60 years with acute or convalescent COVID-19.

Written as DNA, the CDR3 is TGTGCCAGCTCATTATACAGGGGGCGCCTCTCCTACGAGCAGTACTTC. Its protein product is CASSLYRGRLSYEQYF. V and J are TRBV18 and TRBJ2-7; 9 bases map to TRBD1. The CDR3 is made up of 16 amino acids. V shed 5 bases and J 0 bases; nucleotides not matched to a gene: 8. The germline V gene has CDR1 KGHSH and CDR2 LQKENI.

This clone was recorded a few times. This chain connects TRBV19 to TRBJ2-3; D may be TRBD2 (6 bases). The CDR3 runs 17 residues. CDR1 LNHDA and CDR2 SQIVND come from the germline V gene (reference sequence). V shed 9 bases and J shed 4 bases, with 26 bases lying between them. The CDR3 DNA sequence: TGTGCCAGCCAAATCTCGTTCGGGGCGGGGTTGGCAGATACGCAGTATTTT. Translated: CASQISFGAGLADTQYF.

The chain is built from TRBV6-6 and TRBJ2-6; D unclear. The germline V and J ends were trimmed by 6 bases and 3 bases, with 6 bases remaining between them. The V gene's germline CDR1 is MNHNY and CDR2 SVGAGI (reference sequence). CDR3 length equals 13 residues. Here the CDR3 DNA reads TGTGCCAGCAGCCCCTTTGGGGCCAACGTCCTGACTTTC. Translated, it gives CASSPFGANVLTF.

Here the CDR3 reads CASSSRDSTYNEQFF. The CDR3 coding sequence is TGTGCCAGCAGCTCCCGGGACAGTACCTACAATGAGCAGTTCTTC. This chain joins TRBV7-9 and TRBJ2-1; 7 bases align to TRBD1. CDR1 is SEHNR and CDR2 is FQNEAQ in the germline V gene (reference sequence). The CDR3 has 15 amino acids. The ends lost 4 bases at V and 2 bases at J; junction bases unmatched: 5.

This clone was seen a handful of times. The gene calls are TRBV9 and TRBJ2-7; D gene unclear. This CDR3 has 14 amino acids. The V end lost 0 bases, the J end lost 3 bases, and 10 bases lay between the germline ends. CDR1 is SGDLS, CDR2 YYNGEE, per germline. The CDR3 DNA reads as TGTGCCAGCAGCGTAGGAGCATCCATCTACGAGCAGTACTTC. Translating it yields CASSVGASIYEQYF.

The chain joins TRBV30 to TRBJ1-2, with D possibly TRBD1 on 5 matching bases. Germline V gene data show CDR1 as GTSNPN and CDR2 as SVGIG (reference sequence). The V end lost 3 bases, the J end lost 5 bases, and 16 bases lay between the germline ends. CDR3 length: 14 residues. The CDR3 reads CAWSRQSRGYGYTF. The CDR3 region has the DNA TGTGCCTGGAGCCGACAGTCAAGGGGTTATGGCTACACCTTC.

The chain uses TRBV6-5 and TRBJ1-2; D uncertain. The germline V and J ends were trimmed by 0 bases and 2 bases, with 10 bases remaining between them. CDR1 is MNHEY and CDR2 is SVGAGI in the germline V gene. This CDR3 has 15 amino acids. In DNA form, the CDR3 reads TGTGCCAGCAGTTACTCGGGCAAATGGAACTATGGCTACACCTTC. Residues: CASSYSGKWNYGYTF.

The V call is TRBV19, the J call TRBJ1-6; 9 bases match TRBD1. J gave up 0 bases and V 9 bases, and 15 bases lay outside the gene matches. The CDR3 is 19 amino acids. The V gene's germline CDR1 is LNHDA and CDR2 SQIVND (reference sequence). Written as DNA, the CDR3 is TGTGCCAGCACGCTCGAGGGGACAGGGCTTAGCTCCTATAATTCACCCCTCCACTTT. It specifies CASTLEGTGLSSYNSPLHF.

This clone was found a few times. Other nucleotide sequences from this sample produce the same CDR3. V is TRBV5-1 and J is TRBJ1-1, with D unresolved. The germline V gene encodes CDR1 SGHRS and CDR2 YFSETQ. CDR3 length: 14 amino acids. V lost 0 bases, J lost 0 bases, and 6 bases lay in between. CDR3 amino acids: CASSLGAMNTEAFF. The CDR3 nucleotides read TGCGCCAGCAGCTTGGGGGCTATGAACACTGAAGCTTTCTTT.

The chain links TRBV7-3 to TRBJ1-1, with D uncertain. CDR3 length: 15 residues. The V end was cut by 2 bases, the J end by 5 bases, with 15 bases between. Germline V gene data show CDR1 as SGHTA and CDR2 as FQGTGA. CDR3 sequence reads: CASSLHTVSTTEAFF. The CDR3 DNA reads TGTGCCAGCAGCTTACATACAGTGTCCACGACTGAAGCTTTCTTT.

The rearrangement links TRBV2 to TRBJ1-6, with TRBD1 matching over 7 bases. J gave up 9 bases and V 8 bases, and 19 bases lay outside the gene matches. The CDR3 spans 17 residues. Germline-derived CDR1 and CDR2 are SNHLY and FYNNEI. The CDR3 bases are TGTGCCAGCGGCCCTATCCTTACGACAGGGACGAGTTCACCCCTCCACTTT. It yields the protein CASGPILTTGTSSPLHF.

This sequence joins TRBV4-1 and TRBJ2-2; D ambiguous. CDR1 MGHRA and CDR2 YSYEKL come from the germline V gene. There are 14 residues in the CDR3. V lost 4 bases to trimming and J lost 7 bases, with 13 bases between them. The CDR3 sequence is CASSRPRVDGELFF. The CDR3 DNA follows: TGCGCCAGCAGCCGTCCCCGGGTGGACGGGGAGCTGTTTTTT.

The V gene is TRBV11-3, the J gene TRBJ2-7, with unresolved D. The V end was cut by 6 bases, the J end by 3 bases, with 12 bases between. Germline CDR1 SGHNT, CDR2 YENEEA. The CDR3 totals 13 residues. The CDR3 sequence: CASSFGRFYEQYF. The CDR3 DNA follows: TGTGCCAGCAGTTTTGGGCGCTTCTACGAGCAGTACTTC.

This chain joins TRBV5-4 and TRBJ1-6; TRBD1 aligns across 7 bases. The germline V gene encodes CDR1 SGHNT and CDR2 YYREEE (reference sequence). The junction had 6 bases not matched to a gene; V was cut back by 7 bases and J by 8 bases. The CDR3 length is 13 residues. CDR3 region: CASRLDRDSPLHF. CDR3 nucleotides: TGTGCCAGCCGCCTAGACAGGGATTCACCCCTCCACTTT. Together with reference TRBV5-4 and TRBJ1-6, the CDR3 gives the full variable domain: ETGVTQSPTHLIKTRGQQVTLRCSSQSGHNTVSWYQQALGQGPQFIFQYYREEENGRGNFPPRFSGLQFPNYSSELNVNALELDDSALYLCASRLDRDSPLHFGNGTRLTVT.

The chain has TRBV9 and TRBJ2-2; D is unresolved. The ends were cut back, 3 bases at V and 8 bases at J, with 11 bases in the middle. Per the germline V gene, CDR1 is SGDLS and CDR2 is YYNGEE. The CDR3 is 13 residues long. The CDR3 region has the DNA TGTGCCAGCAGCGAACTTCTTCCGGGGGAGCTGTTTTTT. It encodes CASSELLPGELFF.

The chain links TRBV28 to TRBJ1-1, with D possibly TRBD1 on 5 matching bases. The CDR3 sequence is 15 residues long. The V end lost 5 bases, the J end lost 1 base, and 14 bases lay between the germline ends. The germline CDR1 and CDR2 sequences are MDHEN and SYDVKM. CDR3 loop: CASSDSGGGNTEAFF. The CDR3, as DNA: TGTGCCAGCAGTGATTCGGGGGGTGGGAACACTGAAGCTTTCTTT.

The V gene is TRBV18, the J gene TRBJ2-1; TRBD1 matches 11 bases. The length of the CDR3 is 16 residues. V trimming: 0 bases; J trimming: 5 bases; junction bases outside the gene matches: 3. Looked up from germline, CDR1 is KGHSH and CDR2 is LQKENI. CDR3 coding DNA: TGTGCCAGCTCACCACCGGGACAGGGGGGACACAATGAGCAGTTCTTC. Protein sequence: CASSPPGQGGHNEQFF.

This sequence joins TRBV2 and TRBJ2-3, with TRBD2 matching over 8 bases. With 5 bases clipped from V and 1 base from J, the junction kept 5 bases outside the gene matches. The CDR3 sequence is 15 residues long. The germline CDR1 and CDR2 sequences are SNHLY and FYNNEI. The CDR3 nucleotides are TGTGCCAGCAGTATAGCGGGGCTCGGCACAGATACGCAGTATTTT. Protein product: CASSIAGLGTDTQYF.